The 27 T cell receptor beta chains reported below all come from one sample, sequenced in a study of blood T cell repertoires in COVID-19. The table came from immunoSEQ multiplex PCR; TCRdb's copy has only in-frame clones and leaves some out. The table has about 52,000 clones, about 90% seen once. Sequencing used peripheral blood. The receptor source for this set is a human donor with active COVID-19. The donor label of this sample is uncertain.

The V and J genes are TRBV9 and TRBJ2-7; D may be TRBD2 (6 bases). The CDR3 sequence is 16 residues long. Germline loops: CDR1 SGDLS, CDR2 YYNGEE. The germline V and J ends were trimmed by 0 bases and 0 bases, with 13 bases remaining between them. The DNA of the CDR3 is TGTGCCAGCAGCGTAGATGGGGGGTTGAGCTCCTACGAGCAGTACTTC. This codes for CASSVDGGLSSYEQYF.

The count of this clone is one. The chain carries TRBV4-3 and TRBJ2-7; D perhaps matches TRBD1 (5 bases). Trimming stripped 2 bases from V and 7 bases from J, with 24 bases between. CDR1 and CDR2 (germline): LGHNA, YSLEER. The CDR3 has 17 residues. The CDR3 reads CASSQSVAGHLPSEQYF. In DNA form, the CDR3 reads TGCGCCAGCAGCCAATCGGTCGCCGGACATCTCCCCTCGGAGCAGTACTTC.

This rearrangement joins TRBV19 to TRBJ2-4, with D tentatively TRBD1 (5 bases). Germline V lookup: CDR1 LNHDA, CDR2 SQIVND (reference sequence). This CDR3 comprises 16 residues. Trimming stripped 4 bases from V and 2 bases from J, with 15 bases between. CDR3 amino acids: CASSTLRGAPKNIQYF. In nucleotides, the CDR3 is TGTGCCAGTAGTACACTAAGGGGCGCGCCCAAAAACATTCAGTACTTC.

V and J are TRBV6-2 or TRBV6-3 and TRBJ2-7; D not resolved. CDR1 MNHEY and CDR2 SVGEGT come from the germline V gene. Trimming stripped 6 bases from V and 0 bases from J, with 9 bases between. The CDR3 extends over 13 amino acids. The DNA of the CDR3 is TGTGCCAGCAGCCGCGGCCGCTCCTACGAGCAGTACTTC. Its protein product is CASSRGRSYEQYF.

The chain couples TRBV19 to TRBJ1-2, with 7 bases lining up with TRBD1. The V gene's germline CDR1 is LNHDA and CDR2 SQIVND (reference sequence). This CDR3 comprises 12 residues. Trimming cost V 6 bases and J 4 bases; bases outside gene matches: 2. CDR3 loop: CASSRGAYGYTF. CDR3 DNA sequence: TGTGCCAGTAGCAGGGGGGCCTATGGCTACACCTTC. Supplemented by reference TRBV19 and TRBJ1-2, the full variable domain reads DGGITQSPKYLFRKEGQNVTLSCEQNLNHDAMYWYRQDPGQGLRLIYYSQIVNDFQKGDIAEGYSVSREKKESFPLTVTSAQKNPTAFYLCASSRGAYGYTFGSGTRLTVV.

This clone appeared a few times. The gene calls are TRBV6-2 or TRBV6-3 and TRBJ1-6, with D maybe TRBD1 (5 bases). CDR3 length: 15 amino acids. V was trimmed by 2 bases and J by 6 bases, leaving 11 bases between them. Germline CDR1 is MNHEY and CDR2 is SVGEGT. The CDR3 bases are TGTGCCAGCAGTTACGATTGGCAGGGTAATTCACCCCTCCACTTT. Protein sequence: CASSYDWQGNSPLHF.

J is TRBJ1-1 and V is TRBV9; a possible D gene is TRBD1 (5 bases). V was pared by 8 bases and J by 3 bases, with 26 bases between. CDR3 length equals 17 residues. Per the germline V gene, CDR1 is SGDLS and CDR2 is YYNGEE. The CDR3 loop reads CARRRGGFGLRYTEAFF. CDR3 coding DNA: TGTGCCAGACGGAGGGGTGGATTCGGGTTGCGGTACACTGAAGCTTTCTTT.

V usage is TRBV2 and J usage is TRBJ1-2; D might be TRBD1 (5 bases). The CDR3 loop spans 14 amino acids. Trimming took 9 bases from V and 2 from J, leaving 16 bases between them. Germline V gene data show CDR1 as SNHLY and CDR2 as FYNNEI. CDR3: CASGKGRQNYGYTF. CDR3 nucleotide sequence: TGTGCCAGTGGTAAAGGTAGACAGAACTATGGCTACACCTTC.

A few counts support this clone. The genes are TRBV7-6 and TRBJ1-2; D perhaps matches TRBD1 (6 bases). V was trimmed by 2 bases and J by 3 bases, leaving 13 bases between them. Germline values: CDR1 SGHVS, CDR2 FNYEAQ. CDR3 length equals 15 residues. The CDR3 loop is CASSLQGRGDYGYTF. CDR3 nucleotides: TGTGCCAGCAGCTTACAGGGGCGAGGGGACTATGGCTACACCTTC.

The chain recombines TRBV6-5 with TRBJ1-1, with a tentative D call TRBD1 (5 bases). Germline V lookup: CDR1 MNHEY, CDR2 SVGAGI. V was trimmed by 5 bases and J by 1 base, leaving 14 bases between them. The CDR3 covers 15 residues. CDR3 DNA sequence: TGTGCCAGCAGTAAACAGACAGCACCGAACACTGAAGCTTTCTTT. Protein: CASSKQTAPNTEAFF.

CDR3 amino acids: CASSQGAGNYGYTF. The CDR3 region has the DNA TGTGCCAGCAGTCAGGGGGCGGGAAACTATGGCTACACCTTC. The chain employs TRBV6-5 and TRBJ1-2; 8 nucleotides agree with TRBD1. Per germline, CDR1 MNHEY and CDR2 SVGAGI. The CDR3 runs 14 residues. The trim removed 5 bases at V and 2 bases at J, leaving 4 bases unmatched.

Regarding this clone: The final CDR3 position lacks the conserved phenylalanine or tryptophan, pointing to a likely read error. The DNA is omitted, as the CDR3 cannot be located on it reliably, and the CDR3 follows TCRdb's listing. The chain joins TRBV4-3 to TRBJ1-2; TRBD1, the D gene given by the table, was not confirmed from the DNA. Germline V lookup: CDR1 LGHNA, CDR2 YSLEER. Termini included, the CDR3 measures 11 amino acids. CDR3 in amino acids: CASSPEWDTPN.

The chain is built from TRBV13 and TRBJ1-2, with 9 bases lining up with TRBD1. The J segment lost 7 bases and the V segment lost 3 bases, leaving 9 bases of the junction unmatched. Germline loops: CDR1 PRHDT, CDR2 FYEKMQ (reference sequence). The CDR3 has 15 residues. The CDR3 here is CASSLDRGIPLGYTF. In DNA, the CDR3 is TGTGCCAGCAGCTTGGACAGGGGAATACCTCTTGGCTACACCTTC.

This sequence joins TRBV29-1 and TRBJ1-2, with TRBD1 matching 11 bases. The CDR3 has 16 amino acids. Germline V gene sequence: CDR1 SQVTM, CDR2 ANQGSEA. Germline trimming cut 5 bases from V and 1 base from J; bases unmatched to any gene: 9. As DNA, the CDR3 is TGCAGCGTTTCCGGGACAGGGGGGCTTAATAACTATGGCTACACCTTC. Protein product: CSVSGTGGLNNYGYTF.

The J gene is TRBJ1-6, the V gene TRBV4-3; D unresolved. The CDR3 runs to 15 residues. Trimming removed 3 bases at V and 0 bases at J, with 6 bases between. Germline lookup yields CDR1 LGHNA and CDR2 YSLEER. The CDR3 nucleotides read TGCGCCAGCAGCCATGGCGGCTCCTATAATTCACCCCTCCACTTT. Translation: CASSHGGSYNSPLHF.

DNA for the CDR3: TGTGCCAGCAGCTTAGCACTACAGGGCTTCGCTGAAGCTTTCTTT. Protein: CASSLALQGFAEAFF. This sequence joins TRBV9 and TRBJ1-1; D may be TRBD1 (6 bases). Germline V gene sequence: CDR1 SGDLS, CDR2 YYNGEE. Trimming left V 4 bases short and J 6 bases short, with 19 bases between. This CDR3 is built from 15 residues.

This chain uses TRBV18 with TRBJ1-1, with TRBD1 identical over 11 bases. The germline V gene encodes CDR1 KGHSH and CDR2 LQKENI. The trim removed 3 bases at V and 4 bases at J, leaving 4 bases unmatched. The CDR3 runs 15 residues. This CDR3 is CASSPRTGGFTEAFF. The DNA of the CDR3 is TGTGCCAGCTCACCCCGGACAGGGGGCTTCACTGAAGCTTTCTTT.

The J gene is TRBJ2-7, the V gene TRBV27; perhaps TRBD2 as D (6 bases). CDR1 and CDR2 (germline): MNHEY, SMNVEV (reference sequence). The CDR3 consists of 14 residues. Trimming stripped 0 bases from V and 3 bases from J, with 9 bases between. The DNA for the CDR3 is TGTGCCAGCAGTTTATCGGGGGGAAGCTACGAGCAGTACTTC. Encoded protein: CASSLSGGSYEQYF.

The V and J genes are TRBV15 and TRBJ2-3, with 10 bases that match TRBD2. V dropped 3 bases and J dropped 2; count of bases not matched to a gene: 5. Germline V lookup: CDR1 LNHNV, CDR2 YYDKDF (reference sequence). The CDR3 extends over 16 amino acids. This chain's CDR3 is CATSRHSGGTTDTQYF. The CDR3 DNA is TGTGCCACCAGCAGGCATAGCGGGGGGACCACAGATACGCAGTATTTT.

This CDR3 reads CASSRQGTNYGYTF. In DNA form, the CDR3 reads TGTGCCAGTAGTAGACAGGGGACTAACTATGGCTACACCTTC. The V call is TRBV19, the J call TRBJ1-2; 8 bases are shared with TRBD1. CDR1 and CDR2 (germline): LNHDA, SQIVND (reference sequence). Trimming took 4 bases from V and 0 from J; bases not matched to a gene: 1. The CDR3 is made up of 14 amino acids.

The rearrangement links TRBV6-5 to TRBJ2-1; 12 nucleotides agree with TRBD1. J gave up 7 bases and V 6 bases, and 7 bases lay outside the gene matches. CDR3 length: 15 residues. Germline values: CDR1 MNHEY, CDR2 SVGAGI. The CDR3: CASRAGTGGRNEQFF. CDR3 nucleotides: TGTGCCAGCAGAGCCGGGACAGGGGGCCGGAATGAGCAGTTCTTC.

The chain combines TRBV19 with TRBJ2-3, with TRBD2 matching over 12 bases. CDR1 and CDR2 from the germline V gene are LNHDA and SQIVND (reference sequence). The CDR3 totals 17 residues. Trimming at V came to 5 bases and at J to 2 bases, leaving 8 bases not matched to a gene. The CDR3 sequence: CASSPARLAGVTDTQYF. CDR3 bases: TGTGCCAGTAGTCCCGCAAGACTAGCGGGGGTCACAGATACGCAGTATTTT.

V is TRBV19 and J is TRBJ1-4, with D possibly matching TRBD1 (5 bases). The CDR3 length is 17 residues. Germline V gives CDR1 LNHDA, CDR2 SQIVND (reference sequence). Trimming removed 9 bases from V and 0 bases from J, with 20 bases in between. The CDR3 DNA reads TGTGCCAGCCAACAGCAGGGAGGATTTGCAACTAATGAAAAACTGTTTTTT. This codes for CASQQQGGFATNEKLFF.

The chain employs TRBV2 and TRBJ1-6, with D perhaps matching TRBD1 (6 bases). CDR3 length equals 13 residues. V was cut by 7 bases and J by 6 bases, with 10 bases left in between. Germline V CDR1 and CDR2: SNHLY, FYNNEI. The CDR3 region is CASTGQLNSPLHF. Written as DNA, the CDR3 is TGTGCCAGCACTGGACAGCTTAATTCACCCCTCCACTTT.

V is TRBV3-1 (or the pseudogene TRBV3-2) and J is TRBJ2-1, with a weak D call TRBD1 (6 bases). V lost 5 bases and J lost 15, with 20 bases in between. Germline V CDR1 and CDR2: LGHDT, YNNKEL (reference sequence). The CDR3 has 13 amino acids. CDR3 nucleotide sequence: TGTGCCAGCAGCTCATCCACAGGGTCAGGGTCGTTCTTC. It yields the protein CASSSSTGSGSFF.

The sample holds one count of this clone. This chain uses TRBV4-3 with TRBJ1-2, with no clear D. Germline CDR1 and CDR2: LGHNA and YSLEER. The V end was cut by 4 bases, the J end by 12 bases, with 12 bases between. The CDR3 loop spans 11 amino acids. For the CDR3, the DNA is TGCGCCAGCAGCCGTGGTCGCGCGCACACCTTC. As protein: CASSRGRAHTF.

This clone has just one count. The DNA for the CDR3 is TGTGCCAGCAGCTTGGGGTCCGGGAGAGGCAATTCACCCCTCCACTTT. Its translation: CASSLGSGRGNSPLHF. This chain links TRBV7-2 with TRBJ1-6; D uncertain. This CDR3 is 16 amino acids long. Trimming left V 3 bases short and J 7 bases short, with 16 bases between. Germline assignment: CDR1 SGHTA and CDR2 FQGNSA.